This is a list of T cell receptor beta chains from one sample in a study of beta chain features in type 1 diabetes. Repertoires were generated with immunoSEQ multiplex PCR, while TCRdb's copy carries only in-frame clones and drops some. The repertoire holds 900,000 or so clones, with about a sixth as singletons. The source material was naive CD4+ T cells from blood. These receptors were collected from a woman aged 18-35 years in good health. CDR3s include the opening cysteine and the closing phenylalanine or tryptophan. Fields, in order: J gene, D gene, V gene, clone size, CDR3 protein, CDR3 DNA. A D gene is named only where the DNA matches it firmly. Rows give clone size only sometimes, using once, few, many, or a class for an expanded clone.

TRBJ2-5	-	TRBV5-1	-	CASSLLQSQETQYF	TGCGCCAGCAGCTTGTTACAGTCCCAAGAGACCCAGTACTTC
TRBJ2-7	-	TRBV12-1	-	CASSFASERSYEQYF	TGTGCCAGCAGCTTTGCGTCTGAGCGATCCTACGAGCAGTACTTC
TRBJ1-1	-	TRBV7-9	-	CASSLTRAGNTEAFF	TGTGCCAGCAGCTTAACCCGGGCAGGGAATACTGAAGCTTTCTTT
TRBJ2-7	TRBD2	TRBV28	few	CASSSPGGSYEQYF	TGTGCCAGCAGTTCCCCGGGAGGGTCCTACGAGCAGTACTTC
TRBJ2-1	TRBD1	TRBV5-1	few	CASSWGQAYNEQFF	TGCGCCAGCAGCTGGGGACAGGCCTACAATGAGCAGTTCTTC
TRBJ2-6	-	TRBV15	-	CATSRGGNSGANVLTF	TGTGCCACCAGCAGAGGGGGGAACTCTGGGGCCAACGTCCTGACTTTC
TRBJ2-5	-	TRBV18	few	CASSPSGQETQYF	TGTGCCAGCTCACCATCAGGACAAGAGACCCAGTACTTC
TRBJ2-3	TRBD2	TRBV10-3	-	CAISKGSAGVTDTQYF	TGTGCCATCAGCAAAGGTTCAGCGGGAGTCACAGATACGCAGTATTTT
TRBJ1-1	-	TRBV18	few	CASSPAGENTEAFF	TGTGCCAGCTCACCAGCAGGGGAGAACACTGAAGCTTTCTTT
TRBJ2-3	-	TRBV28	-	CASSLTGADTQYF	TGTGCCAGCAGTTTAACGGGCGCGGATACGCAGTATTTT
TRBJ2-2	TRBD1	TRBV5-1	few	CASSFGPGTGNTGELFF	TGCGCCAGCAGCTTTGGGCCCGGGACAGGGAACACCGGGGAGCTGTTTTTT
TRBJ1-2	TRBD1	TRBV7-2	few	CASSPGTGQGDFGYTF	TGTGCCAGCAGCCCAGGGACGGGACAGGGTGATTTTGGCTACACCTTC
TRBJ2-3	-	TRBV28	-	CASSFRIGGADTQYF	TGTGCCAGCAGTTTCCGCATAGGGGGTGCGGATACGCAGTATTTT
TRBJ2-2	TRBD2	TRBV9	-	CASSVALAGGVTGELFF	TGTGCCAGCAGCGTAGCACTAGCGGGAGGGGTCACCGGGGAGCTGTTTTTT
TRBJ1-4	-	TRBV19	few	CASSSGGRGKLFF	TGTGCCAGTAGTAGCGGGGGACGAGGAAAACTGTTTTTT
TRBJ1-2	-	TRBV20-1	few	CSAEQNYGYTF	TGCAGTGCGGAACAGAACTATGGCTACACCTTC
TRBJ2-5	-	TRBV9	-	CASSVFGGRETQYF	TGTGCCAGCAGCGTATTCGGGGGCCGAGAGACCCAGTACTTC